Listed below are T cell receptor beta chains from one sample, sequenced in a study of T cells in Graves' hyperthyroidism and ophthalmopathy. TCRdb re-derived calls from the multiplex PCR reads in MiXCR, one entry per CDR3 protein. Of 750,000 to 900,000 distinct CDR3 sequences listed, around 39% are singletons. The sample consisted of blood. The source of these receptors is a man between 18 and 29 years old with Graves' hyperthyroidism. Each CDR3 is given with its conserved first and last residue. A D gene is named only where the DNA matches it firmly. Part of the rows lack a size; the others show once, few, many or a class for expanded clones.

.	TRBJ1-1	TRBV2	once	CASSPGDVRTEAFF	TGTGCCAGCAGCCCAGGGGATGTTCGGACTGAAGCTTTCTTT
.	TRBJ2-7	TRBV29-1	few	CSVARDTNYEQYF	TGCAGCGTTGCCCGGGACACCAACTACGAGCAGTACTTC
TRBD1	TRBJ1-4	TRBV7-3	.	CASSAGTAEKLFF	TGTGCCAGCAGCGCCGGGACAGCTGAAAAACTGTTTTTT
.	TRBJ1-2	TRBV9	many	CASSAESGVSYGYTF	TGTGCCAGCAGCGCGGAGTCCGGGGTGTCCTATGGCTACACCTTC
.	TRBJ1-1	TRBV24-1	.	CASSMGSWDTGAFF	TGTGCCAGCAGCATGGGGAGCTGGGACACTGGAGCTTTCTTT
.	TRBJ1-5	TRBV2	many	CASSDWGQPQHF	TGTGCCAGCAGTGATTGGGGGCAGCCCCAGCATTTT
.	TRBJ1-1	TRBV6-1	.	CASSGDRRLADTEAFF	TGTGCCAGCAGTGGTGACAGGAGGCTGGCGGACACTGAAGCTTTCTTT
.	TRBJ1-1	TRBV4-1	few	CASSQNRQNTEAFF	TGCGCCAGCAGCCAAAACAGACAGAACACTGAAGCTTTCTTT
TRBD1	TRBJ1-5	TRBV7-2	.	CASSLARTGGYQPQHF	TGTGCCAGCAGCTTAGCCCGGACAGGGGGGTATCAGCCCCAGCATTTT
TRBD2	TRBJ2-7	TRBV7-2	.	CASSLGTSQGNEQYF	TGTGCCAGCAGCTTAGGGACTAGCCAGGGGAACGAGCAGTACTTC
.	TRBJ1-1	TRBV20-1	.	CSARVSRAEAFF	TGCAGTGCTAGAGTTTCTAGGGCTGAAGCTTTCTTT
.	TRBJ1-2	TRBV19	.	CASSREVARGYTF	TGTGCCAGTAGTAGGGAGGTGGCGAGGGGCTACACCTTC
.	TRBJ1-4	TRBV6-5	.	CASSPQGTNEKLFF	TGTGCCAGCTCACCTCAGGGCACTAATGAAAAACTGTTTTTT
TRBD1	TRBJ2-7	TRBV7-6	.	CASSLGGTDYEQYF	TGTGCCAGCAGCTTAGGGGGGACAGACTACGAGCAGTACTTC
.	TRBJ1-1	TRBV15	.	CATSSGGGDYEAFF	TGTGCCACCAGCAGTGGAGGGGGGGACTACGAAGCTTTCTTT
.	TRBJ2-7	TRBV4-2	.	CASSQPQFKDEQYF	TGTGCCAGCAGCCAGCCCCAGTTTAAAGACGAGCAGTACTTC
.	TRBJ1-2	TRBV12-3/TRBV12-4	.	CASSPQTDGYTF	TGTGCCAGCAGTCCTCAGACAGATGGCTACACCTTC
.	TRBJ1-6	TRBV2	many	CASSAQAGGDSPLHF	TGTGCCAGCAGTGCCCAGGCGGGGGGCGACTCACCCCTCCACTTT
.	TRBJ2-2	TRBV5-4	.	CASSLGAGERTGELFF	TGTGCCAGCAGCTTGGGAGCAGGGGAAAGGACCGGGGAGCTGTTTTTT
.	TRBJ2-2	TRBV19	.	CASIGRWGMTGELFF	TGTGCCAGTATTGGGCGGTGGGGGATGACCGGGGAGCTGTTTTTT
TRBD1	TRBJ2-7	TRBV9	.	CASSGGRGTYEQYF	TGTGCCAGCAGCGGCGGCAGGGGGACCTACGAGCAGTACTTC
TRBD2	TRBJ2-5	TRBV6-5	.	CASSYDPAGAELTQYF	TGTGCCAGCAGTTACGACCCAGCGGGGGCCGAACTTACCCAGTACTTC
TRBD2	TRBJ2-5	TRBV7-2	.	CASSLARTFSGAAETQYF	TGTGCCAGCAGCTTAGCACGTACCTTTAGCGGGGCGGCGGAGACCCAGTACTTC
TRBD2	TRBJ2-3	TRBV10-3	once	CAISEEVAGSDTQYF	TGTGCCATCAGTGAGGAGGTAGCGGGGTCAGATACGCAGTATTTT
.	TRBJ1-1	TRBV6-5	.	CASSPDPTNTEAFF	TGTGCCAGCAGTCCGGACCCTACGAACACTGAAGCTTTCTTT
TRBD1	TRBJ2-7	TRBV20-1	.	CSARDLGGTGYYEQYF	TGCAGTGCTAGAGATTTGGGGGGGACAGGGTACTACGAGCAGTACTTC
TRBD1	TRBJ1-5	TRBV6-1	.	CASRMDRGSQPQHF	TGTGCCAGCAGGATGGACAGGGGAAGTCAGCCCCAGCATTTT
.	TRBJ2-6	TRBV7-9	.	CASSLQGRSGANVLTF	TGTGCCAGCAGCTTACAGGGGAGGTCTGGGGCCAACGTCCTGACTTTC